This TCR beta chain was recorded in a study of technical replicates of blood from a few donors. This CDR3 is 17 amino acids long. CDR1 and CDR2 (germline): SGHAT, FQNNGV. Trimming cost V 3 bases and J 2 bases; bases outside gene matches: 10. Repertoires were generated with immunoSEQ multiplex PCR, while TCRdb's copy carries only in-frame clones and drops some. The table lists approximately 99,000 clones, 95% of them singletons. The clonotype was recovered from a human donor in good health. This chain links TRBV11-2 with TRBJ2-5; 9 bases line up with TRBD2. The specimen sequenced was T cells isolated from PBMCs. CDR3 protein: CASSFPPSGEEQETQYF. The CDR3 nucleotides read TGTGCCAGCAGCTTCCCCCCTAGCGGGGAGGAACAAGAGACCCAGTACTTC.